A single sample gave rise to the 28 T cell receptor beta chains below, sequenced in a study of blood T cell repertoires in COVID-19. Assay used: immunoSEQ multiplex PCR; TCRdb lists only in-frame clones, some missing. The top ten clones hold almost 3% of a sample with about 400,000 clones, roughly 90% of them seen once. The sample consisted of PBMCs or T cells enriched from blood (not recorded which). These receptors were taken from a woman aged 25-40 years who had recovered from COVID-19.

This chain links TRBV11-2 with TRBJ1-1; 8 bases match TRBD1. V shed 6 bases, J shed 5 bases, and the junction held 11 bases outside the gene matches. This CDR3 comprises 15 residues. Germline CDR1 SGHAT, CDR2 FQNNGV. The CDR3 sequence: CASRSSGQAGTEAFF. CDR3 nucleotides: TGTGCCAGCAGGTCCTCGGGACAGGCGGGGACTGAAGCTTTCTTT.

The chain uses TRBV20-1 and TRBJ2-7, with 8 bases identical to TRBD2. The CDR3 length is 15 residues. J was trimmed by 3 bases and V by 3 bases; bases with no gene match: 10. Germline CDR1 is DFQATT and CDR2 is SNEGSKA (reference sequence). This CDR3 is CSASEGIAGYYEQYF. The CDR3 nucleotides read TGCAGTGCTAGTGAGGGAATAGCGGGGTACTACGAGCAGTACTTC.

This clone was observed a few times. This chain joins TRBV6-2 or TRBV6-3 and TRBJ1-6; D gene uncertain. CDR3 length equals 15 residues. Germline V CDR1 and CDR2: MNHEY, SVGEGT. The ends were cut back, 5 bases at V and 9 bases at J, with 17 bases in the middle. Here the CDR3 reads CASSITDSGPSPLHF. The CDR3 DNA reads TGTGCCAGCAGTATTACTGATTCAGGTCCTTCACCCCTCCACTTT.

V gene TRBV19 combines with J gene TRBJ1-1, with a possible D match to TRBD1 (5 bases). The CDR3 is made up of 15 amino acids. Trimming shortened V by 3 bases and J by 1 base, and 12 bases separated the two germline ends. Looked up from germline, CDR1 is LNHDA and CDR2 is SQIVND (reference sequence). The CDR3 sequence is CASSMSVGGNTEAFF. Written as DNA, the CDR3 is TGTGCCAGTAGTATGTCCGTCGGGGGGAACACTGAAGCTTTCTTT.

V gene TRBV7-2 combines with J gene TRBJ2-1, with D perhaps TRBD1 (6 bases). Trimming removed 2 bases at V and 1 base at J, with 9 bases between. The CDR3 covers 15 residues. In germline, CDR1 is SGHTA, CDR2 FQGNSA. In nucleotides, the CDR3 is TGTGCCAGCAGCTTAAACAGGGAGTCCTACAATGAGCAGTTCTTC. The encoded protein is CASSLNRESYNEQFF.

V gene TRBV27 combines with J gene TRBJ1-3, with 8 bases lining up with TRBD1. Per the germline V gene, CDR1 is MNHEY and CDR2 is SMNVEV (reference sequence). The CDR3 runs 17 residues. Trimming at V came to 0 bases and at J to 4 bases, leaving 8 bases not matched to a gene. CDR3 bases: TGTGCCAGCAGTTTATCGGTTCCAGGGGGCACAGGAAACACCATATATTTT. This translates into CASSLSVPGGTGNTIYF.

This chain's CDR3 is CATSRVLAGEDEQYF. For the CDR3, the DNA is TGTGCCACCAGCAGAGTGTTGGCAGGGGAAGACGAGCAGTACTTC. The chain is built from TRBV15 and TRBJ2-7, with D possibly being TRBD1 (6 bases). The CDR3 is 15 residues long. Germline lookup yields CDR1 LNHNV and CDR2 YYDKDF (reference sequence). The V gene lost 1 base and the J gene lost 5 bases, with 15 bases spanning the gap.

This clone was seen a single time. The chain recombines TRBV4-2 with TRBJ2-4, with 8 positions matching TRBD1. Trimming removed 0 bases from V and 0 bases from J; junction bases left unmatched: 10. Germline V gene lookup returns CDR1 LGHNA and CDR2 YNFKEQ. CDR3 length: 19 amino acids. CDR3 DNA: TGTGCCAGCAGCCAAGACCGGCAGGGGGCATTCGGAGCCAAAAACATTCAGTACTTC. It translates to CASSQDRQGAFGAKNIQYF.

This chain links TRBV11-2 with TRBJ2-1; 13 nucleotides line up with TRBD2. V trimming: 0 bases; J trimming: 4 bases; junction bases outside the gene matches: 12. Germline assignment: CDR1 SGHAT and CDR2 FQNNGV. CDR3 length equals 20 residues. CDR3 in DNA: TGTGCCAGCAGCTTAGACGCCCCAACTAGCGGGAGGGCCGAGTACAATGAGCAGTTCTTC. Amino acid sequence: CASSLDAPTSGRAEYNEQFF.

The J gene is TRBJ1-6, the V gene TRBV5-6, with 7 bases fitting TRBD1. Germline CDR1 is SGHDT and CDR2 is YYEEEE. V trimming: 2 bases; J trimming: 9 bases; junction bases outside the gene matches: 5. CDR3 length: 14 residues. For the CDR3, the DNA is TGTGCCAGCAGCTTAAGGGGGCCCTCTTCACCCCTCCACTTT. Translation gives CASSLRGPSSPLHF.

This CDR3 is CASKLLQGGDEQYF. The CDR3 DNA reads as TGCGCCAGCAAGCTCCTACAGGGTGGCGACGAGCAGTACTTC. This chain joins TRBV5-1 and TRBJ2-7; D is possibly TRBD1 (6 bases). CDR1 SGHRS and CDR2 YFSETQ come from the germline V gene. V dropped 6 bases and J dropped 5 bases, with 18 bases sitting between them. The CDR3 has 14 amino acids.

The rearrangement uses TRBV27 and TRBJ1-2; D perhaps matches TRBD1 (5 bases). This CDR3 region has 14 residues. V lost 5 bases and J 2 bases, leaving 12 bases between the germline ends. Germline V gives CDR1 MNHEY, CDR2 SMNVEV (reference sequence). The CDR3 coding sequence is TGTGCCAGCAGTATTAGACAGTCAAACTATGGCTACACCTTC. It yields the protein CASSIRQSNYGYTF.

This clone has only a few counts. The V call is TRBV5-1, the J call TRBJ2-7; 12 nucleotides align to TRBD2. V was clipped by 7 bases and J by 6 bases; unmatched bases: 8. Germline CDR1 reads SGHRS; CDR2 reads YFSETQ. The length of the CDR3 is 14 residues. The CDR3 protein is CASCTSGGSLEQYF. CDR3 DNA: TGCGCCAGCTGTACTAGCGGGGGGTCACTCGAGCAGTACTTC.

The chain couples TRBV4-1 to TRBJ2-1, with TRBD2 matching over 13 bases. Trimming removed 3 bases from V and 8 bases from J; junction bases left unmatched: 10. Looked up from germline, CDR1 is MGHRA and CDR2 is YSYEKL. This CDR3 spans 17 amino acids. The CDR3 reads CASSQRITSGRADEQFF. The CDR3, as DNA: TGCGCCAGCAGCCAGAGGATCACTAGCGGGAGGGCCGATGAGCAGTTCTTC.

V is TRBV30 and J is TRBJ1-2; 9 nucleotides line up with TRBD1. Germline trimming cut 2 bases from V and 13 bases from J; bases unmatched to any gene: 8. Germline CDR1 GTSNPN, CDR2 SVGIG (reference sequence). There are 12 residues in the CDR3. DNA of the CDR3: TGTGCCTGGAGTACCACAGGGGGCGCGGGCACCTTC. Amino acids: CAWSTTGGAGTF.

The chain joins TRBV7-9 to TRBJ1-5; TRBD1 might be the D (5 bases). Germline-derived CDR1 and CDR2 are SEHNR and FQNEAQ (reference sequence). The CDR3 is 13 residues long. Trimming stripped 5 bases from V and 5 bases from J, with 10 bases between. The CDR3 bases are TGTGCCAGCAGCGCTTTGACAGATCAGCCCCAGCATTTT. It yields the protein CASSALTDQPQHF.

The chain is built from TRBV12-3 or TRBV12-4 and TRBJ1-1; D might be TRBD1 (5 bases). CDR3 length: 12 amino acids. With 6 bases removed from V and 4 bases from J, the gap between germline ends came to 9 bases. The CDR3 spells CASRYRSTEAFF. CDR3 DNA: TGTGCCAGCAGGTACAGGAGCACTGAAGCTTTCTTT.

The V gene is TRBV18, the J gene TRBJ2-7; a possible D gene is TRBD2 (5 bases). V was clipped by 3 bases and J by 4 bases, with 10 bases between them. Germline-derived CDR1 and CDR2 are KGHSH and LQKENI. There are 13 residues in the CDR3. CDR3 protein: CASSPGDQYEQYF. Written as DNA, the CDR3 is TGTGCCAGCTCACCCGGGGATCAATACGAGCAGTACTTC. Drawing the rest from reference TRBV18 and TRBJ2-7, the complete variable domain is NAGVMQNPRHLVRRRGQEARLRCSPMKGHSHVYWYRQLPEEGLKFMVYLQKENIIDESGMPKERFSAEFPKEGPSILRIQQVVRGDSAAYFCASSPGDQYEQYFGPGTRLTVT.

The CDR3 sequence: CASSPRDSGREIEYEQYF. CDR3 DNA sequence: TGTGCCAGCAGCCCTCGGGATAGCGGGAGAGAAATAGAGTACGAGCAGTACTTC. The chain couples TRBV7-9 to TRBJ2-7, with 9 positions matching TRBD2. The germline V gene encodes CDR1 SEHNR and CDR2 FQNEAQ (reference sequence). This CDR3 region has 18 residues. V was clipped by 5 bases and J by 4 bases; unmatched bases: 18. Filled out from reference TRBV7-9 and TRBJ2-7, the complete variable domain reads DTGVSQNPRHKITKRGQNVTFRCDPISEHNRLYWYRQTLGQGPEFLTYFQNEAQLEKSRLLSDRFSAERPKGSFSTLEIQRTEQGDSAMYLCASSPRDSGREIEYEQYFGPGTRLTVT.

This clone occurred a few times. The V gene is TRBV11-2, the J gene TRBJ1-1, with D possibly being TRBD1 (5 bases). CDR1 is SGHAT and CDR2 is FQNNGV in the germline V gene. Trimming took off 5 bases at V and 2 bases at J, with 18 bases between the two ends. CDR3 length equals 16 residues. The CDR3 DNA reads as TGTGCCAGCAGCCCACTCGAAGGGGCCCTAAACACTGAAGCTTTCTTT. This encodes CASSPLEGALNTEAFF. The entire variable domain, with the rest obtained from reference TRBV11-2 and TRBJ1-1, is as follows: EAGVAQSPRYKIIEKRQSVAFWCNPISGHATLYWYQQILGQGPKLLIQFQNNGVVDDSQLPKDRFSAERLKGVDSTLKIQPAKLEDSAVYLCASSPLEGALNTEAFFGQGTRLTVV.

CDR3 protein: CASSLAVQGAGEAFF. In DNA, the CDR3 is TGTGCCAGCAGCTTGGCCGTGCAGGGGGCCGGAGAAGCTTTCTTT. V and J are TRBV5-4 and TRBJ1-1; TRBD1 matches at 8 bases. The length of the CDR3 is 15 residues. Trimming took 0 bases from V and 8 from J; bases not matched to a gene: 9. Germline lookup yields CDR1 SGHNT and CDR2 YYREEE (reference sequence).

As to this clone: Other DNA sequences in this sample translate to the same CDR3. V gene TRBV5-1 combines with J gene TRBJ1-1; maybe TRBD1 (6 bases). The CDR3 has 14 residues. Trimming removed 4 bases at V and 2 bases at J, with 12 bases between. Germline CDR1 is SGHRS and CDR2 is YFSETQ. This CDR3 reads CASSPDRLNTEAFF. DNA for the CDR3: TGCGCCAGCAGCCCGGACAGACTTAACACTGAAGCTTTCTTT.

The chain employs TRBV7-2 and TRBJ1-1; tentatively, D is TRBD1 (6 bases). The CDR3 is 16 amino acids. The germline V and J ends were trimmed by 0 bases and 10 bases, with 21 bases remaining between them. Looked up from germline, CDR1 is SGHTA and CDR2 is FQGNSA. Here the CDR3 reads CASSLAGVGAAGGAFF. CDR3 in DNA: TGTGCCAGCAGCTTAGCAGGAGTGGGGGCTGCGGGTGGAGCTTTCTTT.

The rearrangement links TRBV3-1 (or the pseudogene TRBV3-2) to TRBJ2-3; a weak D match, TRBD2 (6 bases). Germline V gives CDR1 LGHDT, CDR2 YNNKEL (reference sequence). Trimming left V 6 bases short and J 7 bases short, with 20 bases between. CDR3 length: 15 residues. CDR3 nucleotides: TGTGCCAGCAGTCCCAGGTCCGCGGGGAGGAATACGCAGTATTTT. It yields the protein CASSPRSAGRNTQYF.

The chain employs TRBV7-2 and TRBJ1-4; 10 bases fit TRBD1. V dropped 4 bases and J dropped 5; count of bases not matched to a gene: 4. CDR1 SGHTA and CDR2 FQGNSA come from the germline V gene. This CDR3 is 15 amino acids long. CDR3 amino acids: CASSSQGQGNEKLFF. The CDR3 DNA follows: TGTGCCAGCAGCTCCCAGGGACAGGGGAATGAAAAACTGTTTTTT.

The chain uses TRBV28 and TRBJ1-6; D possibly corresponds to TRBD1 (6 bases). Germline CDR1 and CDR2: MDHEN and SYDVKM. Trimming pared 3 bases from V and 10 bases from J, leaving 19 bases between. CDR3 length equals 16 residues. The chain's CDR3 is CASSFSGRMRGSPLHF. The CDR3, as DNA: TGTGCCAGCAGTTTTTCGGGTAGGATGAGGGGGTCACCCCTCCACTTT.

The gene calls are TRBV27 and TRBJ2-1; unclear D gene. CDR1 and CDR2 from the germline V gene are MNHEY and SMNVEV (reference sequence). V lost 1 base and J 10 bases, leaving 14 bases between the germline ends. The CDR3 contains 14 residues. The CDR3 DNA sequence: TGTGCCAGCAGTTTATATGCCGGCCTACAGGAGCAGTTCTTC. Encoded protein: CASSLYAGLQEQFF.

The chain joins TRBV5-1 to TRBJ2-7; 10 bases are shared with TRBD2. The length of the CDR3 is 16 residues. V lost 0 bases and J lost 5; bases outside the gene matches: 8. CDR1 is SGHRS, CDR2 YFSETQ, per germline. The DNA of the CDR3 is TGCGCCAGCAGCTTGGTTTCGTCTAGCGGGGGTCACGAGCAGTACTTC. Residues: CASSLVSSSGGHEQYF.